The sequence of this T cell receptor beta chain was determined in a study of technical replicates of blood from four donors (TCRdb year 2017). Receptor amplification or capture employed the immunoSEQ multiplex PCR assay. Here the immuneACCESS table is served through TCRdb, limited to in-frame sequences with V and J called. Missing clones are a known gap in these copies; in checked studies unresolved V genes cover under half, and the rest lacks a known reason. Here the sample has about 8,000 clones; almost 90% occur a single time. The top ten clonotypes cover over 10% of the sample. Comment on this clone: Its binding antigen is unknown. The sample holds no much larger clone one base away, and base qualities are not on file.

Sample: PBMCs. This TCR derives from a human donor in good health.

The CDR3 protein: CASSPLSGKYTEAFF. The DNA sequence follows: TGTGCCAGCAGCCCCCTTTCAGGGAAGTACACTGAAGCTTTCTTT. The chain is assembled from TRBV7-9 and TRBJ1-1; matching of 5 bases hints at TRBD1 as the D gene. V lost 5 bases and J lost 3 bases; the stretch between them is 16 bases long. The CDR3 covers 15 residues, taking in both the cysteine and the phenylalanine. Only the CDR3 portion is preserved as DNA: 45 bases, with reading frame beginning at the first base. The germline V gene encodes CDR1 SEHNR and CDR2 FQNEAQ (reference sequence).